These T cell receptor beta chains were read from a single sample in a study of T-cell reconstitution after alpha-beta-depleted transplantation in children. TCRdb fed the PCR reads into MiXCR, producing one record per CDR3 protein. The table lists some 500,000 distinct CDR3 sequences, around 17% of them singletons. The specimen was PBMCs from the stem cell graft donor, collected from the stem cell graft. The receptors come from a human donor who donated a stem cell graft to a child with acute lymphoblastic leukemia. The conserved cysteine and the conserved F or W are not part of the CDR3 here. A D gene is named only where the DNA matches it firmly.

j_call: TRBJ2-5; v_call: TRBV4-1; d_call: .; cdr3_aa: ASSHAGAGVETQY
j_call: TRBJ2-7; v_call: TRBV5-1; d_call: TRBD1; cdr3_aa: ASSTSTGTGGYEQY
j_call: TRBJ1-2; v_call: TRBV3-1; d_call: .; cdr3_aa: ASSQRLRDISGYT
j_call: TRBJ2-7; v_call: TRBV12-3/TRBV12-4; d_call: .; cdr3_aa: ASAGDGPEQY
j_call: TRBJ1-1; v_call: TRBV12-3/TRBV12-4; d_call: .; cdr3_aa: ASSFGGQTEAF
j_call: TRBJ2-1; v_call: TRBV4-2; d_call: .; cdr3_aa: ASSQAQAGSDNEQF
j_call: TRBJ1-5; v_call: TRBV20-1; d_call: TRBD1; cdr3_aa: SAIFGTGGPGNQPQH
j_call: TRBJ2-1; v_call: TRBV12-3/TRBV12-4; d_call: TRBD2; cdr3_aa: ASSQGLAGGPYNEQF
j_call: TRBJ1-5; v_call: TRBV5-1; d_call: TRBD1; cdr3_aa: ASSPGTEKNQPQH
j_call: TRBJ2-1; v_call: TRBV12-3/TRBV12-4; d_call: .; cdr3_aa: ASSLSTGASHYEQF
j_call: TRBJ2-1; v_call: TRBV9; d_call: TRBD2; cdr3_aa: ASSQSGREWGYNEQF
j_call: TRBJ2-3; v_call: TRBV29-1; d_call: TRBD2; cdr3_aa: SVWGKREGFTDTQY
j_call: TRBJ1-4; v_call: TRBV20-1; d_call: .; cdr3_aa: CASGEGFMFLGEKLF
j_call: TRBJ2-3; v_call: TRBV20-1; d_call: .; cdr3_aa: SARDTSPISQY
j_call: TRBJ2-2; v_call: TRBV5-1; d_call: .; cdr3_aa: ASSLRENSNTGELF